The 27 T cell receptor beta chains below come from one sample, sequenced in a study of blood T cell repertoires in COVID-19. TCRdb's table, derived via immunoSEQ multiplex PCR, lists solely in-frame clones and lacks some. This table has some 460,000 clones, 87% appearing once. Material: PBMCs or T cells enriched from blood (not recorded which). These receptor sequences come from a woman between 18 and 29 years old who had recovered from COVID-19.

This chain links TRBV3-1 (or the pseudogene TRBV3-2) with TRBJ1-2; D unresolved. The CDR3 sequence is 15 residues long. Germline V gene data show CDR1 as LGHDT and CDR2 as YNNKEL (reference sequence). V lost 0 bases and J lost 2, with 10 bases in between. The CDR3 protein is CASSQDLGKNYGYTF. CDR3 DNA: TGTGCCAGCAGCCAAGATTTGGGCAAGAACTATGGCTACACCTTC.

The chain employs TRBV2 and TRBJ2-1; D possibly corresponds to TRBD2 (7 bases). Germline V gene data show CDR1 as SNHLY and CDR2 as FYNNEI. The V end was cut by 6 bases, the J end by 7 bases, with 16 bases between. This CDR3 is 14 amino acids long. The CDR3 sequence: CASRTGGGGNEQFF. The CDR3 DNA reads as TGTGCCAGCAGGACCGGAGGGGGGGGAAATGAGCAGTTCTTC.

This clone was seen many times. The V call is TRBV12-2, the J call TRBJ2-7; the table's D call of TRBD1 was not tested on the DNA. TRBV12-2 is flagged as a pseudogene. There are 15 residues in the CDR3. The CDR3 loop reads CASRLTPTVSYEQYF. As DNA, the CDR3 is TGTGCAAGTCGCTTAACCCCGACAGTCTCCTACGAGCAGTACTTC.

This clone appeared once. This rearrangement joins TRBV5-1 to TRBJ2-2, with TRBD2 matching 9 bases. V shed 2 bases and J 5 bases; nucleotides not matched to a gene: 4. Germline lookup yields CDR1 SGHRS and CDR2 YFSETQ. The CDR3 spans 15 residues. CDR3 sequence (DNA): TGCGCCAGCAGCTTCCGAGCGGGGGGTACCGGGGAGCTGTTTTTT. It yields the protein CASSFRAGGTGELFF.

The count of this clone is one. This chain uses TRBV11-2 with TRBJ2-7, with D tentatively TRBD2 (7 bases). From germline, CDR1 is SGHAT and CDR2 FQNNGV. The V end lost 3 bases, the J end lost 7 bases, and 10 bases lay between the germline ends. The CDR3 is made up of 12 amino acids. For the CDR3, the DNA is TGTGCCAGCAGCTTTGGGGGGGCAGAGCAGTACTTC. Translating gives CASSFGGAEQYF.

The V gene is TRBV11-2, the J gene TRBJ1-1, with D unclear. Germline CDR1 reads SGHAT; CDR2 reads FQNNGV. Trimming shortened V by 0 bases and J by 4 bases, and 6 bases separated the two germline ends. CDR3 length: 13 amino acids. The CDR3 spells CASSLDRSTEAFF. The DNA of the CDR3 is TGTGCCAGCAGCTTAGATAGATCCACTGAAGCTTTCTTT.

The rearrangement uses TRBV4-1 and TRBJ1-1, with D tentatively TRBD1 (6 bases). Germline V gene sequence: CDR1 MGHRA, CDR2 YSYEKL. V lost 0 bases and J 3 bases, leaving 14 bases between the germline ends. The CDR3 runs 16 residues. DNA for the CDR3: TGCGCCAGCAGCCAAGATCGGACAGCGCGGCACACTGAAGCTTTCTTT. It is translated as CASSQDRTARHTEAFF.

The chain links TRBV29-1 to TRBJ1-1; D perhaps matches TRBD1 (5 bases). The CDR3 totals 14 residues. The V and J ends lost 7 bases and 5 bases respectively, with 20 bases between them. Germline CDR1 is SQVTM and CDR2 is ANQGSEA. CDR3 nucleotide sequence: TGCAGCGGCCTCAAAGGGGAACCGTCGACTGAAGCTTTCTTT. It specifies CSGLKGEPSTEAFF. Filled out from reference TRBV29-1 and TRBJ1-1, the complete variable domain reads SAVISQKPSRDICQRGTSLTIQCQVDSQVTMMFWYRQQPGQSLTLIATANQGSEATYESGFVIDKFPISRPNLTFSTLTVSNMSPEDSSIYLCSGLKGEPSTEAFFGQGTRLTVV.

The chain recombines TRBV19 with TRBJ2-1; a possible D gene is TRBD1 (5 bases). The ends were cut back, 2 bases at V and 7 bases at J, with 12 bases in the middle. Per germline, CDR1 LNHDA and CDR2 SQIVND (reference sequence). The CDR3 sequence is 14 residues long. The CDR3 DNA sequence: TGTGCCAGTAGTATAAACCAGGGTGGGAATGAGCAGTTCTTC. This translates into CASSINQGGNEQFF.

This rearrangement joins TRBV30 to TRBJ2-7, with a tentative D call TRBD2 (5 bases). CDR3 length: 14 amino acids. Trimming stripped 2 bases from V and 9 bases from J, with 20 bases between. The germline gives CDR1 GTSNPN, CDR2 SVGIG (reference sequence). The CDR3 loop reads CAWSPPGETTGQYF. The CDR3 region has the DNA TGTGCCTGGAGTCCACCCGGGGAGACGACTGGGCAGTACTTC.

This clone occurred a few times. The chain employs TRBV20-1 and TRBJ2-7; D remains ambiguous. CDR3 length: 11 residues. Trimming shortened V by 4 bases and J by 3 bases, and 7 bases separated the two germline ends. Germline CDR1 reads DFQATT; CDR2 reads SNEGSKA (reference sequence). This chain's CDR3 is CSAISLYEQYF. The CDR3 coding sequence is TGCAGTGCTATTTCCCTCTACGAGCAGTACTTC.

The rearrangement joins TRBV30 to TRBJ1-4; D gene uncertain. This CDR3 has 11 amino acids. Germline-derived CDR1 and CDR2 are GTSNPN and SVGIG (reference sequence). Trimming removed 4 bases from V and 5 bases from J, with 5 bases in between. This CDR3 is CAWTLNEKLFF. DNA of the CDR3: TGTGCCTGGACCCTCAATGAAAAACTGTTTTTT. Supplemented by reference TRBV30 and TRBJ1-4, the full variable domain reads SQTIHQWPATLVQPVGSPLSLECTVEGTSNPNLYWYRQAAGRGLQLLFYSVGIGQISSEVPQNLSASRPQDRQFILSSKKLLLSDSGFYLCAWTLNEKLFFGSGTQLSVL.

The rearrangement links TRBV30 to TRBJ2-7, with a possible D match to TRBD2 (5 bases). The length of the CDR3 is 13 residues. CDR1 and CDR2 (germline): GTSNPN, SVGIG (reference sequence). Between the trimmed V and J ends, which lost 4 bases and 5 bases, there was a span of 15 bases. The CDR3, as DNA: TGTGCCTGGAAAATTGAGAGGGCCCACGAGCAGTACTTC. It yields the protein CAWKIERAHEQYF.

The V call is TRBV5-1, the J call TRBJ2-7, with 9 nucleotides matching TRBD2. Germline CDR1 SGHRS, CDR2 YFSETQ. This CDR3 is 15 amino acids long. J gave up 6 bases and V 0 bases, and 7 bases lay outside the gene matches. The CDR3 loop is CASSLVVAGAGEQYF. The CDR3 DNA reads TGCGCCAGCAGCTTGGTTGTAGCGGGGGCCGGCGAGCAGTACTTC. Full variable domain (missing parts from reference TRBV5-1 and TRBJ2-7): KAGVTQTPRYLIKTRGQQVTLSCSPISGHRSVSWYQQTPGQGLQFLFEYFSETQRNKGNFPGRFSGRQFSNSRSEMNVSTLELGDSALYLCASSLVVAGAGEQYFGPGTRLTVT.

The gene calls are TRBV29-1 and TRBJ2-4; D unclear. Trimming stripped 5 bases from V and 1 base from J, with 9 bases between. This CDR3 contains 13 residues. Germline V gene lookup returns CDR1 SQVTM and CDR2 ANQGSEA. The DNA of the CDR3 is TGCAGCGTTTCCTTATTGGCCAAAAACATTCAGTACTTC. It translates to CSVSLLAKNIQYF.

V and J are TRBV11-2 and TRBJ2-1, with D perhaps TRBD2 (6 bases). Per germline, CDR1 SGHAT and CDR2 FQNNGV. CDR3 length: 15 amino acids. Trimming took off 5 bases at V and 6 bases at J, with 17 bases between the two ends. Here the CDR3 reads CASSLGTLLGNEQFF. DNA for the CDR3: TGTGCCAGCAGCCTCGGGACTCTCCTCGGCAATGAGCAGTTCTTC.

This chain links TRBV4-2 with TRBJ2-2; 7 nucleotides match TRBD1. Germline V gives CDR1 LGHNA, CDR2 YNFKEQ. J was trimmed by 3 bases and V by 1 base; bases with no gene match: 5. The CDR3 covers 16 residues. The CDR3 sequence: CASSQGLRGYTGELFF. The CDR3 DNA is TGTGCCAGCAGCCAAGGTCTCAGGGGGTACACCGGGGAGCTGTTTTTT.

Only a few counts were recorded for this clone. The chain carries TRBV5-4 and TRBJ1-2; D is undetermined. The germline V and J ends were trimmed by 1 base and 7 bases, with 11 bases remaining between them. The germline CDR1 and CDR2 sequences are SGHNT and YYREEE (reference sequence). The CDR3 covers 13 residues. CDR3 sequence (DNA): TGTGCCAGCAGCTTGCGAGACGCGGGTGGCTACACCTTC. Amino acids: CASSLRDAGGYTF. The whole variable domain, remainder taken from reference TRBV5-4 and TRBJ1-2, is ETGVTQSPTHLIKTRGQQVTLRCSSQSGHNTVSWYQQALGQGPQFIFQYYREEENGRGNFPPRFSGLQFPNYSSELNVNALELDDSALYLCASSLRDAGGYTFGSGTRLTVV.

The chain uses TRBV3-1 (or the pseudogene TRBV3-2) and TRBJ1-2; a possible D gene is TRBD1 (6 bases). V lost 0 bases to trimming and J lost 2 bases, with 19 bases between them. Germline loops: CDR1 LGHDT, CDR2 YNNKEL (reference sequence). This CDR3 region has 18 residues. The CDR3 DNA is TGTGCCAGCAGCCAAGATGGTTATGTTGTACAGGGAAACTATGGCTACACCTTC. This sequence encodes CASSQDGYVVQGNYGYTF.

The chain recombines TRBV5-6 with TRBJ2-7; a possible D gene is TRBD1 (5 bases). Germline lookup yields CDR1 SGHDT and CDR2 YYEEEE. CDR3 length: 16 residues. The V and J ends lost 0 bases and 0 bases respectively, with 13 bases between them. The CDR3 reads CASSLGIQGSSYEQYF. The CDR3 DNA follows: TGTGCCAGCAGCTTGGGGATTCAGGGAAGCTCCTACGAGCAGTACTTC. Based on the CDR3 plus reference TRBV5-6 and TRBJ2-7, the full variable domain is DAGVTQSPTHLIKTRGQQVTLRCSPKSGHDTVSWYQQALGQGPQFIFQYYEEEERQRGNFPDRFSGHQFPNYSSELNVNALLLGDSALYLCASSLGIQGSSYEQYFGPGTRLTVT.

This sequence joins TRBV10-3 and TRBJ2-3; 11 bases align to TRBD2. The V and J ends lost 10 bases and 5 bases, in that order; junction bases with no gene match: 11. The CDR3 length is 15 residues. From germline, CDR1 is ENHRY and CDR2 SYGVKD. The DNA for the CDR3 is TGTGCCACAACCCTAGCGGGGGGCACTCGAGATACGCAGTATTTT. Its protein is CATTLAGGTRDTQYF.

The chain is built from TRBV5-4 and TRBJ2-2; D possibly corresponds to TRBD2 (5 bases). V was cut by 4 bases and J by 6 bases, with 10 bases left in between. Germline V gene data show CDR1 as SGHNT and CDR2 as YYREEE (reference sequence). This CDR3 is 13 amino acids long. This CDR3 reads CASSHGSSGELFF. The CDR3 DNA sequence: TGTGCCAGCAGCCATGGGAGTTCCGGGGAGCTGTTTTTT.

The chain recombines TRBV10-3 with TRBJ2-2; TRBD2 matches 9 bases. The trim removed 2 bases at V and 3 bases at J, leaving 13 bases unmatched. Germline CDR1 ENHRY, CDR2 SYGVKD. This CDR3 spans 19 amino acids. The CDR3 DNA follows: TGTGCCATCAGTGAGAGGGGGATGCGGACTAGCGCCGACACCGGGGAGCTGTTTTTT. It codes for CAISERGMRTSADTGELFF.

The chain links TRBV16 to TRBJ2-7, with D possibly matching TRBD2 (5 bases). CDR1 and CDR2 from the germline V gene are KGHSY and FQNENV. V was shortened by 5 bases and J by 0 bases, with 14 bases between the two germline ends. This CDR3 contains 15 residues. The CDR3 region is CASSDPGGSSYEQYF. The CDR3 DNA reads as TGTGCCAGCAGCGACCCCGGTGGGAGCTCCTACGAGCAGTACTTC.

The chain employs TRBV6-5 and TRBJ2-3; 7 bases map to TRBD2. Germline trimming cut 10 bases from V and 5 bases from J; bases unmatched to any gene: 12. This CDR3 spans 14 amino acids. The germline V gene encodes CDR1 MNHEY and CDR2 SVGAGI. CDR3 sequence reads: CATSTPGGLDTQYF. The CDR3 coding sequence is TGTGCCACCTCCACCCCGGGAGGACTAGATACGCAGTATTTT.

The J gene is TRBJ1-6, the V gene TRBV7-8, with no clear D. Germline lookup yields CDR1 SGHVS and CDR2 FQNEAQ. The CDR3 totals 14 residues. The germline V and J ends were trimmed by 3 bases and 0 bases, with 3 bases remaining between them. In DNA form, the CDR3 reads TGTGCCAGCAGCTTGAGCTCCTATAATTCACCCCTCCACTTT. It yields the protein CASSLSSYNSPLHF.

The V and J genes are TRBV4-2 and TRBJ2-1; TRBD2 might be the D (6 bases). The CDR3 has 16 amino acids. Germline values: CDR1 LGHNA, CDR2 YNFKEQ. V was trimmed by 0 bases and J by 3 bases, leaving 12 bases between them. CDR3 protein: CASSQDGGAVYNEQFF. DNA for the CDR3: TGTGCCAGCAGCCAAGATGGAGGGGCGGTCTACAATGAGCAGTTCTTC.